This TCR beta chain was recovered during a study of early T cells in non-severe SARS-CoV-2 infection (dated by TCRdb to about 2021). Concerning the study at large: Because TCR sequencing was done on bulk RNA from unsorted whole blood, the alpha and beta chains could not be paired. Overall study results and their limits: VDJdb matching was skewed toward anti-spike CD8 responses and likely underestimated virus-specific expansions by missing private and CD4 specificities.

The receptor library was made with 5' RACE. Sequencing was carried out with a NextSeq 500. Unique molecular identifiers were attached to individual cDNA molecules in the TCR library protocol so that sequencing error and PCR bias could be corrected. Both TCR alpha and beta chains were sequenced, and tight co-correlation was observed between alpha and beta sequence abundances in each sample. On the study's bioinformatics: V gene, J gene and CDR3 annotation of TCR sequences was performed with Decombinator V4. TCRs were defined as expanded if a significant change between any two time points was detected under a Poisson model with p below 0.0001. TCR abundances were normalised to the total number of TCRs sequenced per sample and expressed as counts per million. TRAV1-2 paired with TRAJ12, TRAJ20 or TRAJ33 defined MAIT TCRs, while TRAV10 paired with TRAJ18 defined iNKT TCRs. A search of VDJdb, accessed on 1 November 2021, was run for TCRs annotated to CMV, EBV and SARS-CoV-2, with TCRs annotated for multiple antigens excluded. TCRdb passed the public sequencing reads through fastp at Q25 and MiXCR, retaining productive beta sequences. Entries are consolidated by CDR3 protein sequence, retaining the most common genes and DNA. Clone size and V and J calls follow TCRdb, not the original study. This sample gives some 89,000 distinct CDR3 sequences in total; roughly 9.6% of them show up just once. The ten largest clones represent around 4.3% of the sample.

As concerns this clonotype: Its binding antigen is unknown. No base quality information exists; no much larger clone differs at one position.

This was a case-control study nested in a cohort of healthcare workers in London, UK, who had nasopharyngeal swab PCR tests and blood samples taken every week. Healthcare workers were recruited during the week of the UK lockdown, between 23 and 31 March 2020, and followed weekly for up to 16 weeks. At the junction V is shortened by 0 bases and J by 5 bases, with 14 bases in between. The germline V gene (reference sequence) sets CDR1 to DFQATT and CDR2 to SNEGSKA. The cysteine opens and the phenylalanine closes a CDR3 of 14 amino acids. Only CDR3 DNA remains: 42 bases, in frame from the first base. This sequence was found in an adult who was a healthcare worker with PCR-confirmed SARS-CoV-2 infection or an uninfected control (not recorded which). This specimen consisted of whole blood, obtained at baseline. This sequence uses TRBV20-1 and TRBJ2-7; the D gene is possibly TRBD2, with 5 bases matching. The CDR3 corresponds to CSARDGSQLDEQYF. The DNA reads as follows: TGCAGTGCTAGAGATGGGAGTCAACTAGACGAGCAGTACTTC.